The source of this T cell receptor (beta chain) is a study of blood T cells in healthy people across ages. Primed by a sample-barcoded 5' primer and a J-beta primer mix, a second PCR proceeded for about 6 to 12 cycles. MiXCR, run by TCRdb on the 5' RACE reads, gives a single entry per CDR3 protein. The sample carries 800,000 to 950,000 distinct CDR3 sequences, 45% to 50% recorded once. The V gene end was trimmed by 4 bases and the J gene end by 4 bases; junction bases not matched to a gene: 15. This CDR3 comprises 19 residues. Germline CDR1 LNHDA, CDR2 SQIVND (reference sequence). The receptor was isolated from a man aged 25-40 years in good health. Source material: blood. V is TRBV19 and J is TRBJ2-6; 8 nucleotides line up with TRBD1. For the CDR3, the DNA is TGTGCCAGTAGTAGCCCCCCCGTCCGGGACAGGACCGGGGCCAACGTCCTGACTTTC. Its protein product is CASSSPPVRDRTGANVLTF.